The 23 T cell receptor beta chains presented below share a single source sample, sequenced in a study of blood T cell repertoires in COVID-19 (dated by TCRdb to the early 2020s). The library was produced with the immunoSEQ multiplex PCR assay. TCRdb's version of the immuneACCESS table is confined to in-frame rearrangements and falls short of the full clone set. An unresolved V gene accounts for under half of the shortfall where checked; the remainder is of unknown origin. Across this sample there are about 380,000 clones, with roughly 89% seen only once. Around 6.3% of the sample belongs to the ten largest clones. Sequenced: peripheral blood. These receptor sequences come from a man between 18 and 35 years old with active or convalescent COVID-19.

J is TRBJ2-2 and V is TRBV6-5; 10 bases agree with TRBD1. This CDR3 has 15 residues. Germline V gene sequence: CDR1 MNHEY, CDR2 SVGAGI. V trimming: 8 bases; J trimming: 8 bases; junction bases outside the gene matches: 11. As DNA, the CDR3 is TGTGCCAGCCGGACGGGGACAGGGGCTTCGGGGGAGCTGTTTTTT. Its translation is CASRTGTGASGELFF.

The rearrangement links TRBV5-5 to TRBJ2-3, with D unclear. Germline CDR1 and CDR2: SGHKS and YYEKEE (reference sequence). The CDR3 sequence is 12 residues long. Trimming cost V 3 bases and J 6 bases, with 8 bases left between them. The CDR3 here is CASSSTRDTQYF. The CDR3 DNA is TGTGCCAGCAGCTCAACGAGGGATACGCAGTATTTT.

The rearrangement uses TRBV10-3 and TRBJ2-1; D remains ambiguous. The CDR3 has 11 amino acids. V shed 5 bases and J shed 5 bases, with 4 bases lying between them. Germline lookup yields CDR1 ENHRY and CDR2 SYGVKD. CDR3 region: CAISRDNEQFF. The CDR3, as DNA: TGTGCCATCAGTAGAGACAATGAGCAGTTCTTC.

The rearrangement links TRBV28 to TRBJ2-2; tentative D call: TRBD1 (6 bases). This CDR3 is 16 amino acids long. Trimming pared 6 bases from V and 1 base from J, leaving 15 bases between. In germline, CDR1 is MDHEN, CDR2 SYDVKM. The CDR3, as DNA: TGTGCCAGCAGCCACAGACAGGACGGGAACACCGGGGAGCTGTTTTTT. Its protein is CASSHRQDGNTGELFF.

This clone is a singleton in its sample. V and J are TRBV9 and TRBJ1-1, with a weak D call TRBD1 (5 bases). The V end lost 0 bases, the J end lost 0 bases, and 12 bases lay between the germline ends. The CDR3 contains 16 residues. CDR1 is SGDLS, CDR2 YYNGEE, per germline. The CDR3 protein is CASSVGWGELNTEAFF. CDR3 bases: TGTGCCAGCAGCGTAGGCTGGGGCGAACTGAACACTGAAGCTTTCTTT.

This clone was seen a single time. The chain has TRBV7-3 and TRBJ2-5, with D maybe TRBD1 (6 bases). Per the germline V gene, CDR1 is SGHTA and CDR2 is FQGTGA. The CDR3 totals 15 residues. The germline V and J ends were trimmed by 1 base and 1 base, with 10 bases remaining between them. CDR3 residues: CASSLNRVGQETQYF. The CDR3 coding sequence is TGTGCCAGCAGCTTAAACAGGGTGGGCCAAGAGACCCAGTACTTC.

This rearrangement joins TRBV6-5 to TRBJ1-2; D call uncertain. Trimming shortened V by 7 bases and J by 4 bases, and 7 bases separated the two germline ends. Germline V gene lookup returns CDR1 MNHEY and CDR2 SVGAGI. The length of the CDR3 is 11 residues. The CDR3 region is CASKEGYGYTF. CDR3 nucleotide sequence: TGTGCCAGCAAGGAGGGCTATGGCTACACCTTC.

This clone was detected many times. The chain couples TRBV6-2 or TRBV6-3 to TRBJ1-2; TRBD1 is a possible D gene (6 bases). The CDR3 is 13 amino acids. The germline V and J ends were trimmed by 2 bases and 7 bases, with 11 bases remaining between them. Germline lookup yields CDR1 MNHEY and CDR2 SVGEGT. DNA of the CDR3: TGTGCCAGCAGTTACGGAGAGACAGGTGGCTACACCTTC. Protein: CASSYGETGGYTF.

V gene TRBV11-1 combines with J gene TRBJ1-1; a possible D gene is TRBD1 (5 bases). The CDR3 totals 16 residues. CDR1 and CDR2 from the germline V gene are SGHAT and FQDESV (reference sequence). V was pared by 5 bases and J by 1 base, with 17 bases between. The DNA of the CDR3 is TGTGCCAGCAGCGCACAGAGCGGGGCTAGGAACACTGAAGCTTTCTTT. Translated, it gives CASSAQSGARNTEAFF.

A remark on this clone: A much larger clone lies one base from this, so it may be a read error. Other DNA sequences in this specimen translate into the identical CDR3. The chain is built from TRBV2 and TRBJ2-7; 9 bases are shared with TRBD2. Germline V lookup: CDR1 SNHLY, CDR2 FYNNEI. V lost 1 base and J lost 1; bases outside the gene matches: 2. There are 15 residues in the CDR3. The CDR3 sequence: CASSEVAGGSYEQYF. The CDR3 DNA is TGTGCCAGCAGTGAAGTGGCGGGAGGGTCCTACGAGCAGTACTTC. The whole variable domain, remainder taken from reference TRBV2 and TRBJ2-7, is EPEVTQTPSHQVTQMGQEVILRCVPISNHLYFYWYRQILGQKVEFLVSFYNNEISEKSEIFDDQFSVERPDGSNFTLKIRSTKLEDSAMYFCASSEVAGGSYEQYFGPGTRLTVT.

The chain couples TRBV28 to TRBJ2-2, with 15 bases fitting TRBD2. The CDR3 is 17 amino acids. Germline CDR1 is MDHEN and CDR2 is SYDVKM. V lost 1 base to trimming and J lost 6 bases; unmatched junction nucleotides: 3. In nucleotides, the CDR3 is TGTGCCAGCAGTTTATCTCGGACTAGCGGGAGGGCCGGGGAGCTGTTTTTT. This codes for CASSLSRTSGRAGELFF. Full variable domain (outside the CDR3, taken from reference TRBV28 and TRBJ2-2): DVKVTQSSRYLVKRTGEKVFLECVQDMDHENMFWYRQDPGLGLRLIYFSYDVKMKEKGDIPEGYSVSREKKERFSLILESASTNQTSMYLCASSLSRTSGRAGELFFGEGSRLTVL.

This clone was seen just once. The chain joins TRBV28 to TRBJ1-4; maybe TRBD1 (5 bases). V was shortened by 5 bases and J by 5 bases, with 12 bases between the two germline ends. Looked up from germline, CDR1 is MDHEN and CDR2 is SYDVKM. The CDR3 consists of 14 residues. This chain's CDR3 is CASSERTQNEKLFF. For the CDR3, the DNA is TGTGCCAGCAGTGAAAGGACACAGAATGAAAAACTGTTTTTT.

This chain connects TRBV28 to TRBJ1-1, with D possibly TRBD1 on 6 matching bases. Trimming shortened V by 7 bases and J by 4 bases, and 25 bases separated the two germline ends. The CDR3 loop spans 17 amino acids. Germline lookup yields CDR1 MDHEN and CDR2 SYDVKM. The chain's CDR3 is CASTLGGGAFRGTEAFF. DNA for the CDR3: TGTGCCAGCACCCTAGGGGGGGGCGCTTTCAGAGGCACTGAAGCTTTCTTT.

V is TRBV2 and J is TRBJ2-7; unclear D gene. This CDR3 is 12 amino acids long. Trimming removed 6 bases from V and 4 bases from J, with 10 bases in between. Looked up from germline, CDR1 is SNHLY and CDR2 is FYNNEI. Here the CDR3 reads CASRARLYEQYF. CDR3 coding DNA: TGTGCCAGCAGGGCCCGATTGTACGAGCAGTACTTC.

The rearrangement joins TRBV28 to TRBJ1-4; a weak D match, TRBD1 (5 bases). Germline assignment: CDR1 MDHEN and CDR2 SYDVKM. The CDR3 length is 14 residues. Between the trimmed V and J ends, which lost 6 bases and 3 bases, there was a span of 11 bases. CDR3 nucleotide sequence: TGTGCCAGCAGGCCCGGGGGATCTAATGAAAAACTGTTTTTT. Amino acids: CASRPGGSNEKLFF.

V usage is TRBV25-1 and J usage is TRBJ2-7; D not certain. Germline values: CDR1 MGHDK, CDR2 SYGVNS. Trimming cost V 2 bases and J 3 bases, with 8 bases left between them. The CDR3 runs to 13 residues. The CDR3 is CASSEMSLYEQYF. The CDR3, as DNA: TGTGCCAGCAGTGAAATGTCCCTCTACGAGCAGTACTTC.

The rearrangement links TRBV7-2 to TRBJ2-1, with D unresolved. Per germline, CDR1 SGHTA and CDR2 FQGNSA. The CDR3 sequence is 13 residues long. Between the trimmed V and J ends, which lost 2 bases and 8 bases, there was a span of 10 bases. The CDR3 region is CASSLRRKDEQFF. The CDR3 bases are TGTGCCAGCAGCTTAAGGCGGAAGGATGAGCAGTTCTTC.

DNA of the CDR3: TGCGCCAGCAGCCAAGTACAGGGGCATGGCTACACCTTC. This gives the protein CASSQVQGHGYTF. The chain uses TRBV4-3 and TRBJ1-2; TRBD1 agrees at 7 bases. Per germline, CDR1 LGHNA and CDR2 YSLEER. V was pared by 1 base and J by 6 bases, with 2 bases of the junction left unmatched. There are 13 residues in the CDR3.

The chain recombines TRBV11-1 with TRBJ2-5; TRBD2 is a possible D gene (5 bases). The CDR3 has 13 amino acids. The V and J ends lost 5 bases and 1 base respectively, with 8 bases between them. Germline V lookup: CDR1 SGHAT, CDR2 FQDESV (reference sequence). The DNA for the CDR3 is TGTGCCAGCAGCCGGGGATCCCAAGAGACCCAGTACTTC. Its protein product is CASSRGSQETQYF.

The rearrangement links TRBV19 to TRBJ1-2; 9 bases fit TRBD1. Germline V gene data show CDR1 as LNHDA and CDR2 as SQIVND (reference sequence). V was pared by 6 bases and J by 7 bases, with 0 bases of the junction left unmatched. This CDR3 region has 11 residues. The CDR3 bases are TGTGCCAGTAGGACAGGGGGTGGCTACACCTTC. Amino acid sequence: CASRTGGGYTF.

V is TRBV5-1 and J is TRBJ1-5; D gene uncertain. Germline CDR1 and CDR2: SGHRS and YFSETQ. This CDR3 contains 13 residues. V was shortened by 6 bases and J by 0 bases, with 7 bases between the two germline ends. This CDR3 is CASTTYSNQPQHF. The CDR3 DNA sequence: TGCGCCAGCACCACATATAGCAATCAGCCCCAGCATTTT. The full variable domain, completed using reference TRBV5-1 and TRBJ1-5, is KAGVTQTPRYLIKTRGQQVTLSCSPISGHRSVSWYQQTPGQGLQFLFEYFSETQRNKGNFPGRFSGRQFSNSRSEMNVSTLELGDSALYLCASTTYSNQPQHFGDGTRLSIL.

The chain combines TRBV14 with TRBJ1-5, with unresolved D. Trimming removed 4 bases at V and 8 bases at J, with 18 bases between. This CDR3 spans 15 amino acids. Germline CDR1 reads SGHDN; CDR2 reads FVKESK. The CDR3 reads CASSLGWALSEPQHF. In nucleotides, the CDR3 is TGTGCCAGCAGCCTTGGGTGGGCCTTAAGTGAGCCCCAGCATTTT.

The V and J genes are TRBV6-2 or TRBV6-3 and TRBJ1-1; 8 positions match TRBD1. Per germline, CDR1 MNHEY and CDR2 SVGEGT. This CDR3 is 14 amino acids long. The V and J ends lost 4 bases and 5 bases, in that order; junction bases with no gene match: 6. The DNA of the CDR3 is TGTGCCAGCAGTTTTACAGGGACAGGAACTGAAGCTTTCTTT. It encodes CASSFTGTGTEAFF.